This passage covers 12 T cell receptor beta chains from one sample sequenced in a study of CD8 T cells in Susac syndrome. The authors reverse transcribed 0.5 to 1 ug RNA with random hexamers. In TCRdb, the immunoSEQ multiplex PCR reads were re-called with MiXCR into one record per CDR3 protein. The sample has hundreds of thousands of distinct CDR3 sequences, 89% seen once. Input material: CD8+ T cells from PBMCs. These receptor sequences come from a human donor with multiple sclerosis.

This chain uses TRBV3-1 with TRBJ2-1, with 9 bases aligning to TRBD2. This CDR3 has 16 amino acids. Germline CDR1 is LGHDT and CDR2 is YNNKEL (reference sequence). V dropped 4 bases and J dropped 5; count of bases not matched to a gene: 9. The CDR3 region has the DNA TGTGCCAGCAGCCCCTTCATAGCGGGAGTAAACAATGAGCAGTTCTTC. It codes for CASSPFIAGVNNEQFF.

This chain links TRBV9 with TRBJ2-5; a possible D gene is TRBD1 (5 bases). V was cut by 4 bases and J by 3 bases, with 10 bases left in between. CDR3 length: 13 residues. CDR1 SGDLS and CDR2 YYNGEE come from the germline V gene. The DNA for the CDR3 is TGTGCCAGCAGCCCCGCCAGGGAAGAGACCCAGTACTTC. Translation gives CASSPAREETQYF.

The chain employs TRBV11-2 and TRBJ1-1, with D perhaps matching TRBD1 (6 bases). There are 15 residues in the CDR3. V was pared by 0 bases and J by 1 base, with 9 bases between. Germline V gene sequence: CDR1 SGHAT, CDR2 FQNNGV. The CDR3 nucleotides are TGTGCCAGCAGCTTAGATTGGGGGGCGAACACTGAAGCTTTCTTT. Its translation is CASSLDWGANTEAFF.

The chain has TRBV27 and TRBJ2-1; possibly TRBD2 for D (5 bases). The CDR3 has 14 amino acids. Germline loops: CDR1 MNHEY, CDR2 SMNVEV (reference sequence). V was cut by 5 bases and J by 5 bases, with 13 bases left in between. This chain's CDR3 is CASSPRLPHNEQFF. The CDR3 DNA is TGTGCCAGCAGTCCCCGACTACCCCACAATGAGCAGTTCTTC.

The chain couples TRBV27 to TRBJ1-2, with 10 positions matching TRBD1. Germline assignment: CDR1 MNHEY and CDR2 SMNVEV (reference sequence). CDR3 length: 15 residues. With V trimmed by 6 bases and J by 5 bases, 9 bases remained unmatched. The CDR3 here is CASSPTGTGDYGYTF. The CDR3 DNA follows: TGTGCCAGCAGCCCGACCGGGACAGGGGATTATGGCTACACCTTC.

This clonotype came up once. V is TRBV7-9 and J is TRBJ1-1; D unclear. Deletions cut 3 bases from V and 4 bases from J, with 9 bases between. The CDR3 contains 13 residues. Germline V lookup: CDR1 SEHNR, CDR2 FQNEAQ (reference sequence). The CDR3 DNA reads as TGTGCCAGCAGCTTCGGCGGTACCACTGAAGCTTTCTTT. Translated, it gives CASSFGGTTEAFF.

The chain couples TRBV16 to TRBJ2-7; no clear D. Germline V CDR1 and CDR2: KGHSY, FQNENV. CDR3 length: 14 amino acids. Trimming removed 4 bases at V and 6 bases at J, with 16 bases between. The CDR3 reads CASSRASSKGEQYF. The CDR3 nucleotides are TGTGCCAGCAGCCGGGCGTCCTCTAAGGGCGAGCAGTACTTC.

The chain recombines TRBV6-1 with TRBJ1-1; D is ambiguous. Germline-derived CDR1 and CDR2 are MNHNS and SASEGT. The CDR3 consists of 14 residues. The V end lost 10 bases, the J end lost 0 bases, and 15 bases lay between the germline ends. The CDR3 bases are TGTGCCATCTTAGCCCGGGGAGTGAACACTGAAGCTTTCTTT. Its protein product is CAILARGVNTEAFF.

This clonotype has a handful of counts. Written as DNA, the CDR3 is TGTGCCAGCTCCCTGTCGGCTAGCTCACCGGAGACCCAGTACTTC. This encodes CASSLSASSPETQYF. J is TRBJ2-5 and V is TRBV6-1; D may be TRBD2 (5 bases). Germline V CDR1 and CDR2: MNHNS, SASEGT. With 8 bases removed from V and 5 bases from J, the gap between germline ends came to 21 bases. The CDR3 totals 15 residues.

The chain combines TRBV4-2 with TRBJ1-1; 7 bases agree with TRBD1. From germline, CDR1 is LGHNA and CDR2 YNFKEQ. This CDR3 contains 13 residues. Trimming at V came to 2 bases and at J to 7 bases, leaving 4 bases not matched to a gene. The CDR3 nucleotides read TGTGCCAGCAGCCAAAGGACAGGCTATGAAGCTTTCTTT. Its protein is CASSQRTGYEAFF.

This chain connects TRBV19 to TRBJ1-5, with D possibly matching TRBD1 (6 bases). The V end lost 2 bases, the J end lost 6 bases, and 17 bases lay between the germline ends. This CDR3 contains 16 residues. The germline V gene encodes CDR1 LNHDA and CDR2 SQIVND (reference sequence). CDR3 DNA sequence: TGTGCCAGTAGTATATGGGTTTCGGGGGGGGCTCAGCCCCAGCATTTT. As protein: CASSIWVSGGAQPQHF.

The chain links TRBV25-1 to TRBJ2-5; either TRBD1 or TRBD2 may fit D (6 bases each). Between the trimmed V and J ends, which lost 7 bases and 5 bases, there was a span of 11 bases. The CDR3 is 12 amino acids. Germline V gene data show CDR1 as MGHDK and CDR2 as SYGVNS. The chain's CDR3 is CASTEGGETQYF. The CDR3 DNA reads as TGTGCCAGCACGGAAGGGGGGGAGACCCAGTACTTC.